This is a list of T cell receptor beta chains from one sample in a study of early T cells in non-severe SARS-CoV-2 infection. From the 5' RACE reads, TCRdb called clonotypes with MiXCR, one entry per CDR3 protein. The table has fewer than 55,000 distinct CDR3 sequences, 7% to 10% seen once. The material sequenced was whole blood. The receptors were sampled from an adult who was a healthcare worker with PCR-confirmed SARS-CoV-2 infection or an uninfected control (not recorded which). CDR3s include the opening cysteine and the closing phenylalanine or tryptophan. D genes are given only for firm matches. Size values are once, few and many counts, or a class for expanded clones, and some rows have none.

abundance: few
v_gene: TRBV18
d_gene: NA
j_gene: TRBJ2-3
CDR3nt: TGTGCCAGCTCACCAGGGGTCTTCACCACAGATACGCAGTATTTT
CDR3aa: CASSPGVFTTDTQYF

abundance: many
v_gene: TRBV18
d_gene: TRBD1
j_gene: TRBJ1-1
CDR3nt: TGTGCCAGCTCACCTGCTGAAACAGGGGGCGTTACTGAAGCTTTCTTT
CDR3aa: CASSPAETGGVTEAFF

abundance: many
v_gene: TRBV20-1
d_gene: NA
j_gene: TRBJ2-5
CDR3nt: TGCAGTGCGGACGAGGCGGCGGGATGGCAAGAGACCCAGTACTTC
CDR3aa: CSADEAAGWQETQYF

abundance: many
v_gene: TRBV10-3
d_gene: NA
j_gene: TRBJ1-2
CDR3nt: TGTGCCATCAGTGAGTCGACAAGTCTCCGGTTCTATGGCTACACCTTC
CDR3aa: CAISESTSLRFYGYTF

abundance: many
v_gene: TRBV20-1
d_gene: TRBD2
j_gene: TRBJ2-5
CDR3nt: TGCAGTGCCCCCGTGAGCGGGAGGTCGCGGGAGACCCAGTACTTC
CDR3aa: CSAPVSGRSRETQYF

abundance: NA
v_gene: TRBV3-2
d_gene: NA
j_gene: TRBJ2-2
CDR3nt: TGTGCCAGCAGCCAAGGAAGAAGGGGACAGACCGGGGAGCTGCTTTTT
CDR3aa: CASSQGRRGQTGELLF

abundance: NA
v_gene: TRBV4-1
d_gene: TRBD1
j_gene: TRBJ2-7
CDR3nt: TGCGCCAGCAGCTTTACAGGGGGCTCTTGGTACGAGCAGTACTTC
CDR3aa: CASSFTGGSWYEQYF

abundance: few
v_gene: TRBV5-5
d_gene: NA
j_gene: TRBJ2-5
CDR3nt: TGTGCCAGCAGGCGGGGACCTCAAGAGACCCAGTACTTC
CDR3aa: CASRRGPQETQYF

abundance: many
v_gene: TRBV11-2
d_gene: NA
j_gene: TRBJ1-2
CDR3nt: TGTGCCAGCAGCCCTGGCGGGGGGGCCTATGGCTACACCTTC
CDR3aa: CASSPGGGAYGYTF

abundance: few
v_gene: TRBV6-5
d_gene: NA
j_gene: TRBJ1-1
CDR3nt: TGTGCCAGCAGCCTCACCCCCACTGAAGCTTTCTTT
CDR3aa: CASSLTPTEAFF

abundance: many
v_gene: TRBV6-2/TRBV6-3
d_gene: NA
j_gene: TRBJ1-1
CDR3nt: TGTGCCAGCAGTGATACAGGGAGAGGGGACAACACTGAAGCTTTCTTT
CDR3aa: CASSDTGRGDNTEAFF

abundance: many
v_gene: TRBV5-1
d_gene: NA
j_gene: TRBJ1-6
CDR3nt: TGCGCCAGCAGCTTGACGGCAGGCGGGGGAAATTCACCCCTCCACTTT
CDR3aa: CASSLTAGGGNSPLHF

abundance: many
v_gene: TRBV29-1
d_gene: TRBD1
j_gene: TRBJ2-7
CDR3nt: TGCAGCGTAACACCCGGGACAGGGGTTTACGAGCAGTACTTC
CDR3aa: CSVTPGTGVYEQYF

abundance: many
v_gene: TRBV20-1
d_gene: TRBD1
j_gene: TRBJ2-7
CDR3nt: TGCAGTGCACTCGGGACAGGGGGACCATACGAGCAGTACTTC
CDR3aa: CSALGTGGPYEQYF

abundance: many
v_gene: TRBV7-9
d_gene: NA
j_gene: TRBJ2-3
CDR3nt: TGTGCCAGCAGCGCTCCCCTAGCGGATACGCAGTATTTT
CDR3aa: CASSAPLADTQYF

abundance: NA
v_gene: TRBV29-1
d_gene: NA
j_gene: TRBJ2-2
CDR3nt: TGCAGCGTTGGAAGCGGGTATGCGGGCACCGGGGAGCTGTTTTTT
CDR3aa: CSVGSGYAGTGELFF

abundance: many
v_gene: TRBV5-4
d_gene: NA
j_gene: TRBJ2-1
CDR3nt: TGTGCCAGCAGCATCGAGAGGGACTCCTACAATGAGCAGTTCTTC
CDR3aa: CASSIERDSYNEQFF

abundance: many
v_gene: TRBV5-1
d_gene: TRBD2
j_gene: TRBJ2-7
CDR3nt: TGCGCCAGCAGCGCGGGACTAGCGGAATCCTACGAGCAGTACTTC
CDR3aa: CASSAGLAESYEQYF

abundance: NA
v_gene: TRBV28
d_gene: NA
j_gene: TRBJ1-5
CDR3nt: TGTGCCAGCATCCCTCTGGGGCTGAAGGGGTTCCAGCCCCAGCATTTT
CDR3aa: CASIPLGLKGFQPQHF

abundance: many
v_gene: TRBV5-1
d_gene: NA
j_gene: TRBJ1-4
CDR3nt: TGCGCCAGCAGCCTGCTGGACGGATACGCAACTAATGAAAAACTGTTTTTT
CDR3aa: CASSLLDGYATNEKLFF

abundance: many
v_gene: TRBV20-1
d_gene: NA
j_gene: TRBJ1-1
CDR3nt: TGCAGTGCTATAGGGAGGAACACTGAAGCTTTCTTT
CDR3aa: CSAIGRNTEAFF

abundance: NA
v_gene: TRBV13
d_gene: NA
j_gene: TRBJ2-7
CDR3nt: TGTGCCAGCAGCTTTGCTCCCGGTACTTCCTACGAGCAGTACTTC
CDR3aa: CASSFAPGTSYEQYF

abundance: many
v_gene: TRBV5-1
d_gene: NA
j_gene: TRBJ1-1
CDR3nt: TGCGCCAGCTATAGACAGCAGAACACTGAAGCTTTCTTT
CDR3aa: CASYRQQNTEAFF

abundance: many
v_gene: TRBV4-2
d_gene: NA
j_gene: TRBJ2-3
CDR3nt: TGTGCCAGCAGCCAAGTGGTGGGCGCAGATACGCAGTATTTT
CDR3aa: CASSQVVGADTQYF

abundance: few
v_gene: TRBV9
d_gene: NA
j_gene: TRBJ1-2
CDR3nt: TGTGCCAGCAGCGTAGATCCCAGAAGCTCATATGGCTACACCTTC
CDR3aa: CASSVDPRSSYGYTF

abundance: many
v_gene: TRBV20-1
d_gene: NA
j_gene: TRBJ1-1
CDR3nt: TGCAGTGCTTCCGGGACTCTGAACACTGAAGCTTTCTTT
CDR3aa: CSASGTLNTEAFF

abundance: few
v_gene: TRBV7-3
d_gene: TRBD1
j_gene: TRBJ2-1
CDR3nt: TGTGCCAGCAGCCCCCAGCAGGGGGCAGGAAGAAATGAGCAGTTCTTC
CDR3aa: CASSPQQGAGRNEQFF

abundance: many
v_gene: TRBV5-1
d_gene: TRBD2
j_gene: TRBJ2-2
CDR3nt: TGCGCCAGCAGTAGGAGCGGGGGAAGTGACGGGGAGCTGTTTTTT
CDR3aa: CASSRSGGSDGELFF

abundance: many
v_gene: TRBV29-1
d_gene: TRBD2
j_gene: TRBJ2-1
CDR3nt: TGCAGCGTTGCACTAGCGGGGACAAACAATGAGCAGTTCTTC
CDR3aa: CSVALAGTNNEQFF

abundance: many
v_gene: TRBV7-2
d_gene: NA
j_gene: TRBJ1-4
CDR3nt: TGTGCCAGCAGCGGAGAAGCGCCTGCAACTAATGAAAAACTGTTTTTT
CDR3aa: CASSGEAPATNEKLFF

abundance: many
v_gene: TRBV30
d_gene: TRBD2
j_gene: TRBJ2-7
CDR3nt: TGTGCCTGGAGTGTACTGAGCGGGAGGTTCTCCTACGAGCAGTACTTC
CDR3aa: CAWSVLSGRFSYEQYF

abundance: many
v_gene: TRBV10-2
d_gene: TRBD2
j_gene: TRBJ2-1
CDR3nt: TGCGCCAGCAGTGAGTCCCTAGCGGGAGCCGCCGATGAGCAGTTCTTC
CDR3aa: CASSESLAGAADEQFF

abundance: NA
v_gene: TRBV7-2
d_gene: NA
j_gene: TRBJ2-1
CDR3nt: TGTGCCAGCAGCCCTCCCGGAGGGACCGGAGGTGAGCAGTTCTTC
CDR3aa: CASSPPGGTGGEQFF

abundance: NA
v_gene: TRBV7-2
d_gene: NA
j_gene: TRBJ1-1
CDR3nt: TGTGCCAGCAGCTCCGGACCAAACCGTACAGGGAATCTGCAAAAAGCTTTCTTT
CDR3aa: CASSSGPNRTGNLQKAFF

abundance: many
v_gene: TRBV27
d_gene: TRBD1
j_gene: TRBJ2-2
CDR3nt: TGTGCCAGCAAACTTACAGGGGGAGGCACCGGGGAGCTGTTTTTT
CDR3aa: CASKLTGGGTGELFF

abundance: many
v_gene: TRBV5-4
d_gene: TRBD2
j_gene: TRBJ2-7
CDR3nt: TGTGCCAGCAGCTCACTAGCGGGAGGGCCTAAAGAGCAGTACTTC
CDR3aa: CASSSLAGGPKEQYF

abundance: NA
v_gene: TRBV9
d_gene: TRBD2
j_gene: TRBJ2-3
CDR3nt: TGTGCCAGCAGCTTTCGGACTAGCGGGGGGCGAGATACGCAGTATTTT
CDR3aa: CASSFRTSGGRDTQYF

abundance: many
v_gene: TRBV7-2
d_gene: NA
j_gene: TRBJ2-2
CDR3nt: TGTGCCAGCAGCTTAGAGGTGGCGAACACCGGGGAGCTGTTTTTT
CDR3aa: CASSLEVANTGELFF

abundance: NA
v_gene: TRBV19
d_gene: NA
j_gene: TRBJ1-5
CDR3nt: TGTGCCAGTAGTATTGAAGGCAGGGGAAGCAATCAGCCCCAGCATTTT
CDR3aa: CASSIEGRGSNQPQHF

abundance: many
v_gene: TRBV6-1
d_gene: NA
j_gene: TRBJ2-2
CDR3nt: TGTGCCAGCAGTTACCTACGTAGCGGGGAGCTGTTTTTT
CDR3aa: CASSYLRSGELFF

abundance: few
v_gene: TRBV4-2
d_gene: NA
j_gene: TRBJ1-3
CDR3nt: TGTGCCAGCAGCGAGGTCGGGACCAGATCTGGAAACACCATATATTTT
CDR3aa: CASSEVGTRSGNTIYF

abundance: NA
v_gene: TRBV29-1
d_gene: NA
j_gene: TRBJ1-4
CDR3nt: TGCAGCGTTGATGGAGGGGACGCTGTGGAGGAAAAACTGTTTTTT
CDR3aa: CSVDGGDAVEEKLFF

abundance: many
v_gene: TRBV6-5
d_gene: NA
j_gene: TRBJ2-3
CDR3nt: TGTGCCAGCAGACTACGCGGGGTCGGCACAGATACGCAGTATTTT
CDR3aa: CASRLRGVGTDTQYF

abundance: many
v_gene: TRBV5-1
d_gene: NA
j_gene: TRBJ1-2
CDR3nt: TGCGCCAGCAGTTCGAAGGGGGGAAACTATGGCTACACCTTC
CDR3aa: CASSSKGGNYGYTF

abundance: many
v_gene: TRBV5-1
d_gene: NA
j_gene: TRBJ2-3
CDR3nt: TGCGCCAGCAGCTTGGGTAGCACAGATACGCAGTATTTT
CDR3aa: CASSLGSTDTQYF

abundance: few
v_gene: TRBV7-9
d_gene: NA
j_gene: TRBJ2-5
CDR3nt: TGTGCCAGCAGCTCTCCGGGGGGGACAGGGCCAGAGACCCAGTACTTC
CDR3aa: CASSSPGGTGPETQYF

abundance: few
v_gene: TRBV7-2
d_gene: NA
j_gene: TRBJ2-3
CDR3nt: TGTGCCAGCAGTAGACTTCGCACAGATACGCAGTATTTT
CDR3aa: CASSRLRTDTQYF

abundance: few
v_gene: TRBV6-2/TRBV6-3
d_gene: TRBD2
j_gene: TRBJ2-7
CDR3nt: TGTGCCAGCAGCCGAGAAGGGAGACTAGCGGGCGTGGGAGAGCAGTACTTC
CDR3aa: CASSREGRLAGVGEQYF